These 2 T cell receptor beta chains share one sample of origin, sequenced in a study of long-term antiretroviral therapy in people with HIV. The run of the v3.0 immunoSEQ assay was at survey level. The protocol was immunoSEQ multiplex PCR, while the TCRdb copy is restricted to in-frame clones and leaves out a portion. This table has more than 15,000 clones, approximately 94% appearing once. This specimen consisted of unsorted PBMCs, obtained about 6 years after starting antiretroviral therapy. The receptor source for this set is a woman in her 50s with HIV.

In the case of this clone: The junction differs from germline at one of its ends, possibly a read error. This chain connects TRBV15 to TRBJ2-5; tentative D call: TRBD2 (6 bases). The germline gives CDR1 LNHNV, CDR2 YYDKDF (reference sequence). CDR3 length: 15 residues. The CDR3 region is CATSRDGGRQETQYF. In nucleotides, the CDR3 is TGTGCCACCAGCCGAGATGGGGGGAGGCAAGAGACCCAGTACTTC.

The V and J genes are TRBV7-2 and TRBJ1-4; D gene unclear. Germline V CDR1 and CDR2: SGHTA, FQGNSA. V was pared by 3 bases and J by 4 bases, with 6 bases between. The CDR3 is 13 amino acids. The CDR3 protein is CASSFLNNEKLFF. CDR3 nucleotides: TGTGCCAGCAGCTTCCTGAATAATGAAAAACTGTTTTTT.